This TCR beta chain was identified during a study of vaccination and CD4 T cells after COVID-19. Treatment of the sample: 10-day PBMC culture with coronavirus spike peptide pools or control peptides (ViraFEST assay). ViraFEST used peptide pools to expand antigen-specific T cells and subsequently sequenced their TCRs. Oncomine TCR Beta short-read sequencing was applied to DNA from cultured CD4+ T cells. Genomic DNA was isolated from CD4+ T cells that had been cultured. TCRdb itself ran the PCR reads through MiXCR, one entry per CDR3 protein. The table shows under 15,000 distinct CDR3 sequences, with around half occurring only once. This clonotype was found once. Its antigen is unknown. This CDR3 is built from 16 residues. Germline values: CDR1 MDHEN, CDR2 SYDVKM. V lost 4 bases and J lost 2, with 12 bases in between. Whole-study results and caveats: Although the median of SARS-CoV-2-reactive clonotypes rose from around 19 to 38, the change was not significant.

The receptor's source is a human donor who had recovered from COVID-19. The sequenced sample was CD4+ T cells from blood, cultured in vitro. The V gene is TRBV28, the J gene TRBJ2-6, with unresolved D. The CDR3 spells CASSSPSGAGANVLTF. CDR3 DNA sequence: TGTGCCAGCAGTTCTCCCTCAGGCGCTGGGGCCAACGTCCTGACTTTC.